This TCR beta chain was documented in a study of molecular identifiers for immune sequencing clone quantification. The overall study: The replicate experiment used RNA from 20,000 or 100,000 naive CD8 cells. This RNA was split into five aliquots, and four of them were sequenced.

Libraries of bulk TCR were made by previously described methods (with listed TCR primers). A single record per CDR3 protein comes from TCRdb applying MiXCR to the PCR reads. The profile shows a few hundred thousand distinct CDR3 sequences, less than 30% of them singletons. Study results and caveats: Sizes of clones that are highly expanded could be underestimated (if identical TCR molecules share a barcode).

This clonotype was seen a handful of times. No antigen is known for it. With 10%, 30% or 50% of RNA, roughly 18,000 to 1,100,000 naive CD8 T cells were sequenced. What was sequenced was naive CD8+ T cells from blood, with Jurkat cell RNA spiked in. Stated subset: FACS-sorted CD8+CD4-CCR7+CD45RA+ naive T cells. The TCR originated in a human donor in good health. Some libraries in this study had Jurkat cell RNA spiked in.

The CDR3 spells CSARDRAGGGTDTQYF. DNA for the CDR3: TGCAGTGCTAGAGATCGGGCGGGAGGGGGCACAGATACGCAGTATTTT. The J gene is TRBJ2-3, the V gene TRBV20-1, with 9 bases lining up with TRBD2. V was clipped by 0 bases and J by 1 base; unmatched bases: 5. The length of the CDR3 is 16 residues. Germline CDR1 reads DFQATT; CDR2 reads SNEGSKA (reference sequence).